The 19 T cell receptor beta chains below were found in one sample sequenced in a study of beta chain features in type 1 diabetes. General study results and limits: Shortening that was moderate but significant affected the TCRB CDR3s of Type 1 diabetes patients in all four CD4+ subsets.

Reverse transcribing all isolated RNA meant expressed TCRB transcripts were sequenced. TCRdb's copy holds only in-frame clones and misses some; the assay was immunoSEQ multiplex PCR. The sample records 350,000 to 400,000 clones, over 9.5% being singletons. The antigens for these receptors are not known. The sequencing sample was made of naive CD4+ T cells from blood. The receptors shown here come from a woman between 18 and 29 years old with type 1 diabetes.

This clone was seen a handful of times. The chain links TRBV7-2 to TRBJ2-1; the match to TRBD2 covers 7 bases. Germline V gene data show CDR1 as SGHTA and CDR2 as FQGNSA. V gave up 5 bases and J gave up 3 bases; unmatched junction bases: 7. The CDR3 totals 15 residues. The CDR3: CASSKRAGDYNEQFF. CDR3 coding DNA: TGTGCCAGCAGCAAAAGGGCGGGAGACTACAATGAGCAGTTCTTC.

This clone has a handful of counts. This chain joins TRBV4-1 and TRBJ1-1, with D maybe TRBD1 (6 bases). Per germline, CDR1 MGHRA and CDR2 YSYEKL. With 3 bases removed from V and 3 bases from J, the gap between germline ends came to 14 bases. The CDR3 is 15 amino acids. The DNA of the CDR3 is TGCGCCAGCAGCCAGCCGACAGGTAGGGACACTGAAGCTTTCTTT. This codes for CASSQPTGRDTEAFF.

This clone was seen more than once but under ten times. This sequence joins TRBV11-2 and TRBJ1-2; TRBD1 might be the D (6 bases). Per the germline V gene, CDR1 is SGHAT and CDR2 is FQNNGV. This CDR3 comprises 15 residues. With 5 bases removed from V and 6 bases from J, the gap between germline ends came to 19 bases. CDR3 amino acids: CASSPVNQGRDGYTF. CDR3 DNA sequence: TGTGCCAGCAGCCCAGTCAACCAGGGGAGGGATGGCTACACCTTC. Full variable domain (rest looked up from reference TRBV11-2 and TRBJ1-2): EAGVAQSPRYKIIEKRQSVAFWCNPISGHATLYWYQQILGQGPKLLIQFQNNGVVDDSQLPKDRFSAERLKGVDSTLKIQPAKLEDSAVYLCASSPVNQGRDGYTFGSGTRLTVV.

The gene calls are TRBV9 and TRBJ2-7; D may be TRBD1 (5 bases). V dropped 4 bases and J dropped 2 bases, with 16 bases sitting between them. The CDR3 loop spans 15 amino acids. CDR1 and CDR2 from the germline V gene are SGDLS and YYNGEE. The CDR3 DNA reads TGTGCCAGCAGCCACGAGGTAACAGGCCCCTACGAGCAGTACTTC. Translated: CASSHEVTGPYEQYF.

The CDR3: CASKGEGETQYF. The CDR3 DNA follows: TGTGCCAGCAAGGGGGAGGGGGAGACCCAGTACTTC. The chain uses TRBV2 and TRBJ2-5; D perhaps matches TRBD2 (7 bases). The germline V gene encodes CDR1 SNHLY and CDR2 FYNNEI. The CDR3 runs to 12 residues. V gave up 7 bases and J gave up 5 bases, with 11 bases separating them.

This clone has just a few counts. The chain has TRBV4-3 and TRBJ1-2; D ambiguous. CDR1 and CDR2 from the germline V gene are LGHNA and YSLEER. V lost 0 bases and J 5 bases, leaving 13 bases between the germline ends. This CDR3 has 15 residues. DNA for the CDR3: TGCGCCAGCAGCCAAGAATCACGGGGTTCGTATGGCTACACCTTC. Protein product: CASSQESRGSYGYTF.

J is TRBJ2-7 and V is TRBV6-5; tentative D call: TRBD2 (6 bases). The V end was cut by 7 bases, the J end by 1 base, with 11 bases between. This CDR3 has 13 amino acids. Germline V CDR1 and CDR2: MNHEY, SVGAGI. The CDR3 sequence is CASTAGTSYEQYF. The CDR3 DNA sequence: TGTGCCAGCACCGCCGGGACTTCCTACGAGCAGTACTTC.

This chain uses TRBV15 with TRBJ2-7; the match to TRBD2 covers 13 bases. The CDR3 is made up of 16 amino acids. The junction had 6 bases not matched to a gene; V was cut back by 0 bases and J by 7 bases. Germline V gene sequence: CDR1 LNHNV, CDR2 YYDKDF (reference sequence). DNA for the CDR3: TGTGCCACCAGCAGAGACCGACTAGCGGGGGGTCGGGAGCAGTACTTC. This gives the protein CATSRDRLAGGREQYF.

The table lists this clone with a few counts. An end of the junction does not agree with germline; a read error may underlie this. This sequence joins TRBV11-2 and TRBJ1-2; D not certain. CDR3 length equals 13 residues. Germline V gene sequence: CDR1 SGHAT, CDR2 FQNNGV. The CDR3 loop is CASTLAPVGGYTF. DNA for the CDR3: TGTGCCAGCACCTTAGCACCTGTCGGTGGCTACACCTTC.

This clone was detected only a few times. Within the sample, other DNA sequences also encode this same CDR3. V and J are TRBV30 and TRBJ2-1, with D unresolved. The CDR3 consists of 11 residues. Germline V gene lookup returns CDR1 GTSNPN and CDR2 SVGIG (reference sequence). Between the trimmed V and J ends, which lost 0 bases and 8 bases, there was a span of 5 bases. In DNA, the CDR3 is TGTGCCTGGAGTGTTGGAGATGAGCAGTTCTTC. Translated, it gives CAWSVGDEQFF.

The chain has TRBV2 and TRBJ2-3; TRBD2 agrees at 8 bases. This CDR3 has 14 residues. J lost 0 bases, V lost 6 bases, and 2 bases had no gene match. Per germline, CDR1 SNHLY and CDR2 FYNNEI. The CDR3 DNA sequence: TGTGCCAGCAGACTAGCGGCTAGCACAGATACGCAGTATTTT. Encoded protein: CASRLAASTDTQYF. The full variable domain, with the rest looked up from reference TRBV2 and TRBJ2-3, is EPEVTQTPSHQVTQMGQEVILRCVPISNHLYFYWYRQILGQKVEFLVSFYNNEISEKSEIFDDQFSVERPDGSNFTLKIRSTKLEDSAMYFCASRLAASTDTQYFGPGTRLTVL.

This chain uses TRBV7-3 with TRBJ2-2, with 8 nucleotides matching TRBD1. The CDR3 runs to 16 residues. Losses at the gene ends were 6 bases for V and 1 base for J; bases not matched to a gene: 7. Germline V CDR1 and CDR2: SGHTA, FQGTGA. The CDR3 DNA reads as TGTGCCAGCAGTCGAACAGGGGGAAGGAACACCGGGGAGCTGTTTTTT. Its protein is CASSRTGGRNTGELFF.

The rearrangement uses TRBV7-9 and TRBJ2-2; D perhaps matches TRBD2 (6 bases). V gave up 7 bases and J gave up 4 bases, with 22 bases separating them. In germline, CDR1 is SEHNR, CDR2 FQNEAQ (reference sequence). The CDR3 sequence is 17 residues long. The CDR3 reads CASTKAGLAWGTGELFF. CDR3 DNA: TGTGCCAGCACCAAGGCCGGGCTAGCGTGGGGCACCGGGGAGCTGTTTTTT.

This sequence joins TRBV13 and TRBJ2-2, with D maybe TRBD2 (7 bases). In germline, CDR1 is PRHDT, CDR2 FYEKMQ (reference sequence). CDR3 size: 17 residues. Trimming took off 3 bases at V and 4 bases at J, with 18 bases between the two ends. The CDR3 protein is CASSFTAGQRGTGELFF. In nucleotides, the CDR3 is TGTGCCAGCAGCTTTACAGCCGGACAGCGGGGCACCGGGGAGCTGTTTTTT.

This clone was picked up a small number of times. The CDR3 reads CASSIDLGGNQPQHF. Written as DNA, the CDR3 is TGTGCCAGTAGTATAGATCTGGGGGGGAATCAGCCCCAGCATTTT. The rearrangement joins TRBV19 to TRBJ1-5, with a possible D match to TRBD1 (5 bases). The CDR3 is 15 amino acids. Trimming took 0 bases from V and 4 from J, leaving 10 bases between them. CDR1 is LNHDA and CDR2 is SQIVND in the germline V gene (reference sequence).

J is TRBJ1-1 and V is TRBV6-5; D remains ambiguous. Trimming left V 0 bases short and J 0 bases short, with 8 bases between. Germline V lookup: CDR1 MNHEY, CDR2 SVGAGI. This CDR3 has 15 residues. The CDR3 sequence is CASSYSVHLNTEAFF. CDR3 bases: TGTGCCAGCAGTTACTCAGTACACCTGAACACTGAAGCTTTCTTT.

The J gene is TRBJ1-2, the V gene TRBV9, with TRBD1 as a possible D gene (5 bases). In germline, CDR1 is SGDLS, CDR2 YYNGEE. CDR3 length: 14 residues. The V gene lost 3 bases and the J gene lost 4 bases, with 13 bases spanning the gap. CDR3 sequence reads: CASSAAGRLYGYTF. As DNA, the CDR3 is TGTGCCAGCAGCGCAGCGGGGCGTCTCTATGGCTACACCTTC.

This clone has a handful of counts. The chain combines TRBV9 with TRBJ2-1; TRBD2 matches at 10 bases. V gave up 2 bases and J gave up 6 bases; unmatched junction bases: 5. The CDR3 runs 15 residues. Germline V CDR1 and CDR2: SGDLS, YYNGEE. The CDR3 DNA follows: TGTGCCAGCAGCGTCACTAGCGGGACGTCCAATGAGCAGTTCTTC. It specifies CASSVTSGTSNEQFF.

A few counts support this clone. This chain uses TRBV18 with TRBJ1-5, with TRBD1 matching 7 bases. Germline lookup yields CDR1 KGHSH and CDR2 LQKENI. This CDR3 spans 13 amino acids. V shed 2 bases, J shed 5 bases, and the junction held 0 bases outside the gene matches. The CDR3 is CASSPTGDQPQHF. The CDR3 coding sequence is TGTGCCAGCTCACCAACAGGGGATCAGCCCCAGCATTTT.